These 26 T cell receptor beta chains came from one sample sequenced in a study of glioma-infiltrating T cells after dendritic cell vaccination. Some clones are missing from TCRdb's copy, which holds only in-frame ones; the method was immunoSEQ multiplex PCR. The sample carries around 96,000 clones, roughly three quarters recorded once. Specimen: blood, collected before dendritic cell vaccination. These receptors all come from a human donor with glioblastoma.

The rearrangement uses TRBV25-1 and TRBJ2-3, with 10 bases aligning to TRBD2. The CDR3 totals 13 residues. Trimming at V came to 10 bases and at J to 1 base, leaving 2 bases not matched to a gene. Germline values: CDR1 MGHDK, CDR2 SYGVNS. CDR3 DNA: TGTGCCATAGGGACTAGCGGCACAGATACGCAGTATTTT. This gives the protein CAIGTSGTDTQYF. Drawing the rest from reference TRBV25-1 and TRBJ2-3, the complete variable domain is EADIYQTPRYLVIGTGKKITLECSQTMGHDKMYWYQQDPGMELHLIHYSYGVNSTEKGDLSSESTVSRIRTEHFPLTLESARPSHTSQYLCAIGTSGTDTQYFGPGTRLTVL.

Only a few counts were recorded for this clone. V gene TRBV6-6 combines with J gene TRBJ2-7, with D possibly matching TRBD2 (6 bases). CDR1 MNHNY and CDR2 SVGAGI come from the germline V gene (reference sequence). CDR3 length: 13 amino acids. Trimming took off 2 bases at V and 3 bases at J, with 8 bases between the two ends. DNA of the CDR3: TGTGCCAGCAGTTACCGAGCGGGCTACGAGCAGTACTTC. Its translation: CASSYRAGYEQYF.

J is TRBJ2-2 and V is TRBV7-9, with TRBD1 matching over 9 bases. V shed 1 base and J 7 bases; nucleotides not matched to a gene: 7. This CDR3 has 16 residues. Germline values: CDR1 SEHNR, CDR2 FQNEAQ (reference sequence). CDR3 residues: CASSLGTGDRGGELFF. The CDR3 DNA sequence: TGTGCCAGCAGCTTAGGGACAGGGGATCGTGGCGGGGAGCTGTTTTTT.

This chain uses TRBV11-3 with TRBJ2-3; no clear D gene. The germline V gene encodes CDR1 SGHNT and CDR2 YENEEA. The germline V and J ends were trimmed by 5 bases and 1 base, with 7 bases remaining between them. The length of the CDR3 is 13 residues. The CDR3 DNA reads as TGTGCCAGCAGCCACCCGGGCACAGATACGCAGTATTTT. Translating gives CASSHPGTDTQYF.

This clone was detected a few times. V is TRBV5-1 and J is TRBJ1-2; TRBD1 matches 10 bases. The length of the CDR3 is 12 residues. V dropped 3 bases and J dropped 10; count of bases not matched to a gene: 3. Germline CDR1 is SGHRS and CDR2 is YFSETQ. Here the CDR3 reads CASSSGQGPYTF. The CDR3 nucleotides are TGCGCCAGCAGCTCGGGACAGGGGCCCTACACCTTC.

This clone has a single count. The chain recombines TRBV28 with TRBJ2-7, with D unresolved. Germline CDR1 reads MDHEN; CDR2 reads SYDVKM. CDR3 length: 15 amino acids. Trimming removed 1 base from V and 2 bases from J, with 12 bases in between. DNA for the CDR3: TGTGCCAGCAGTTTATCCGGTACTAATACCTACGAGCAGTACTTC. Translation: CASSLSGTNTYEQYF.

The V and J genes are TRBV5-1 and TRBJ2-1, with 13 bases lining up with TRBD2. This CDR3 region has 18 residues. Germline V gene sequence: CDR1 SGHRS, CDR2 YFSETQ. J was trimmed by 7 bases and V by 0 bases; bases with no gene match: 10. CDR3 coding DNA: TGCGCCAGCAGCTTGGCCGGGACTAGCGGGGCTCAGGCGAATGAGCAGTTCTTC. This gives the protein CASSLAGTSGAQANEQFF.

This clone was counted only a few times. In DNA, the CDR3 is TGTGCCACCAAGGGGGGGTACACCATATATTTT. Translation: CATKGGYTIYF. This sequence joins TRBV6-5 and TRBJ1-3, with a tentative D call TRBD1 (6 bases). The CDR3 has 11 amino acids. Germline CDR1 reads MNHEY; CDR2 reads SVGAGI. The V end was cut by 10 bases, the J end by 8 bases, with 12 bases between.

The chain uses TRBV28 and TRBJ2-7, with D unclear. Germline V gene data show CDR1 as MDHEN and CDR2 as SYDVKM. V was cut by 3 bases and J by 1 base, with 19 bases left in between. The CDR3 totals 17 residues. The CDR3 DNA reads TGTGCCAGCAGTTTGAAATACGCGGTACTACCTTCCTACGAGCAGTACTTC. Its protein product is CASSLKYAVLPSYEQYF.

The chain combines TRBV7-8 with TRBJ2-2; TRBD2 aligns across 10 bases. The V and J ends lost 5 bases and 6 bases, in that order; junction bases with no gene match: 9. Per germline, CDR1 SGHVS and CDR2 FQNEAQ. The CDR3 length is 16 residues. DNA for the CDR3: TGTGCCAGCAGCCCTTTAAGCGGGAGGGCCCCCGGGGAGCTGTTTTTT. It specifies CASSPLSGRAPGELFF.

The chain is built from TRBV19 and TRBJ1-1; 8 nucleotides align to TRBD1. The CDR3 runs to 16 residues. Trimming took 3 bases from V and 3 from J; bases not matched to a gene: 9. Germline V gives CDR1 LNHDA, CDR2 SQIVND (reference sequence). CDR3 sequence: CASSIPAGGMDTEAFF. CDR3 nucleotides: TGTGCCAGTAGTATCCCCGCAGGGGGCATGGACACTGAAGCTTTCTTT.

The V and J genes are TRBV11-2 and TRBJ2-7, with 8 bases fitting TRBD1. CDR1 and CDR2 from the germline V gene are SGHAT and FQNNGV. V lost 2 bases to trimming and J lost 2 bases; unmatched junction nucleotides: 8. CDR3 size: 16 residues. The CDR3 nucleotides read TGTGCCAGCAGCTTAACTGTCGGGACAGGAACCTACGAGCAGTACTTC. Translating gives CASSLTVGTGTYEQYF. Drawing the rest from reference TRBV11-2 and TRBJ2-7, the complete variable domain is EAGVAQSPRYKIIEKRQSVAFWCNPISGHATLYWYQQILGQGPKLLIQFQNNGVVDDSQLPKDRFSAERLKGVDSTLKIQPAKLEDSAVYLCASSLTVGTGTYEQYFGPGTRLTVT.

This clone was seen only a few times. This sequence joins TRBV7-9 and TRBJ2-2, with 11 nucleotides matching TRBD2. V shed 5 bases and J 4 bases; nucleotides not matched to a gene: 6. The CDR3 has 16 residues. CDR1 is SEHNR and CDR2 is FQNEAQ in the germline V gene (reference sequence). The DNA of the CDR3 is TGTGCCAGCAGCCCAAGGACTAGCGGGTTCACCGGGGAGCTGTTTTTT. Its protein product is CASSPRTSGFTGELFF.

The CDR3 spells CASSEWTGGRPQHF. The CDR3 nucleotides read TGCGCCAGCAGTGAGTGGACGGGGGGCAGGCCCCAGCATTTT. The V call is TRBV10-2, the J call TRBJ1-5; D may be TRBD1 (6 bases). The CDR3 runs to 14 residues. Between the trimmed V and J ends, which lost 1 base and 9 bases, there was a span of 13 bases. CDR1 is WSHSY, CDR2 SAAADI, per germline.

The chain uses TRBV6-1 and TRBJ2-5, with unresolved D. V lost 7 bases and J 5 bases, leaving 14 bases between the germline ends. The CDR3 runs 13 residues. Per germline, CDR1 MNHNS and CDR2 SASEGT. The CDR3 DNA follows: TGTGCCAGCAATTCAGGTGCAACTGAGACCCAGTACTTC. This gives the protein CASNSGATETQYF.

The V gene is TRBV5-1, the J gene TRBJ2-2; TRBD2 aligns across 10 bases. The V segment lost 2 bases and the J segment 1 base; nucleotides outside the gene matches: 2. This CDR3 is built from 16 residues. Germline values: CDR1 SGHRS, CDR2 YFSETQ. CDR3 nucleotide sequence: TGCGCCAGCAGCTTTTTAGCGGGGGGGAACACCGGGGAGCTGTTTTTT. The encoded protein is CASSFLAGGNTGELFF.

V and J are TRBV27 and TRBJ2-3, with TRBD1 matching over 10 bases. CDR1 and CDR2 (germline): MNHEY, SMNVEV (reference sequence). The V segment lost 6 bases and the J segment 0 bases; nucleotides outside the gene matches: 6. The CDR3 length is 16 residues. The CDR3 bases are TGTGCCAGCAGCACCCGACAGGGGGCGAGCACAGATACGCAGTATTTT. Translated: CASSTRQGASTDTQYF.

The chain is built from TRBV5-1 and TRBJ2-3; the match to TRBD1 covers 9 bases. Germline V gene sequence: CDR1 SGHRS, CDR2 YFSETQ. The CDR3 sequence is 15 residues long. V lost 0 bases and J lost 4; bases outside the gene matches: 3. The CDR3 is CASSLVGTGSDTQYF. CDR3 nucleotide sequence: TGCGCCAGCAGCTTGGTAGGGACAGGGTCAGATACGCAGTATTTT.

The chain combines TRBV9 with TRBJ1-2; no definite D call. The ends were cut back, 2 bases at V and 6 bases at J, with 14 bases in the middle. Germline V gene sequence: CDR1 SGDLS, CDR2 YYNGEE. This CDR3 spans 14 amino acids. CDR3 protein: CASSVSQVGDGYTF. CDR3 coding DNA: TGTGCCAGCAGCGTGTCCCAGGTCGGGGATGGCTACACCTTC.

The sample holds a few counts of this clone. Because it lacks the conserved phenylalanine or tryptophan at the end, this CDR3 is likely a read error. It is unclear where the CDR3 begins or ends on the DNA, so no DNA is shown, and the CDR3 is as TCRdb lists it. The chain has TRBV5-1 and TRBJ2-7; TRBD1, the table's D call, was not compared with the DNA. Germline CDR1 SGHRS, CDR2 YFSETQ. The CDR3 adds up to 12 amino acids, both ends counted. The chain's CDR3 is CASSCRDRYPLT.

This rearrangement joins TRBV1 to TRBJ1-1; the DNA was not compared with TRBD1, the D call given in the table. TRBV1 is reported as a pseudogene. CDR3 length: 22 amino acids. CDR3 in amino acids: CTSSLSELPLPGQEDGDTEAFF. CDR3 bases: TGCACCAGCAGCCTCTCAGAACTACCCCTGCCGGGACAGGAGGACGGGGACACTGAAGCTTTCTTT.

The V and J genes are TRBV12-5 and TRBJ2-7; 8 bases align to TRBD2. The CDR3 extends over 17 amino acids. Germline V CDR1 and CDR2: LGHNT, FRNRAP. Trimming cost V 0 bases and J 4 bases; bases outside gene matches: 11. CDR3 in amino acids: CASGLVQQAGVAYEQYF. The CDR3 region has the DNA TGTGCTAGTGGTTTGGTACAGCAAGCGGGGGTCGCTTACGAGCAGTACTTC. Full variable domain (remainder filled in from reference TRBV12-5 and TRBJ2-7): DARVTQTPRHKVTEMGQEVTMRCQPILGHNTVFWYRQTMMQGLELLAYFRNRAPLDDSGMPKDRFSAEMPDATLATLKIQPSEPRDSAVYFCASGLVQQAGVAYEQYFGPGTRLTVT.

The chain joins TRBV5-4 to TRBJ2-7, with D hard to call. Per germline, CDR1 SGHNT and CDR2 YYREEE (reference sequence). This CDR3 is built from 14 residues. Trimming cost V 0 bases and J 4 bases, with 11 bases left between them. Here the CDR3 reads CASSLGGFRYEQYF. The CDR3 coding sequence is TGTGCCAGCAGCTTGGGAGGATTTCGGTACGAGCAGTACTTC.

The chain recombines TRBV6-5 with TRBJ1-1; TRBD1 matches at 9 bases. Germline V gene data show CDR1 as MNHEY and CDR2 as SVGAGI. CDR3 length: 14 amino acids. V lost 5 bases, J lost 11 bases, and 12 bases stayed unmatched. The CDR3 spells CASSAPQQGARAFF. The CDR3, as DNA: TGTGCCAGCAGTGCTCCCCAACAGGGGGCGAGGGCTTTCTTT.

This clone was observed a few times. The chain carries TRBV28 and TRBJ2-1; 8 bases align to TRBD2. Germline CDR1 and CDR2: MDHEN and SYDVKM. Trimming cost V 5 bases and J 7 bases; bases outside gene matches: 7. The CDR3 has 14 amino acids. CDR3 bases: TGTGCCAGCAGTATCAGCGGGAGTAGGAATGAGCAGTTCTTC. As protein: CASSISGSRNEQFF.

V gene TRBV9 combines with J gene TRBJ1-6; D is unclear. V dropped 0 bases and J dropped 4 bases, with 5 bases sitting between them. The CDR3 is made up of 14 amino acids. Germline assignment: CDR1 SGDLS and CDR2 YYNGEE. CDR3 DNA sequence: TGTGCCAGCAGCGTAGACGGGTATAATTCACCCCTCCACTTT. It is translated as CASSVDGYNSPLHF.